This TCR beta chain was recorded in a study of OX40 agonist ivuxolimab in advanced cancers. TCRdb keeps only in-frame clones here, not all; method: immunoSEQ multiplex PCR. The profile covers about 69,000 clones, with approximately 88% appearing a single time and approximately 8% taken by the ten largest. V was pared by 7 bases and J by 2 bases, with 8 bases between. This CDR3 has 12 amino acids. Germline V gene sequence: CDR1 MDHEN, CDR2 SYDVKM. Study-wide points: On average, CD8+ T cells had more expanded clones than CD4+.

A note on this clone: As yet, its antigen is unknown.

The chain employs TRBV28 and TRBJ2-5; D unresolved. Sequenced material: CD4+ or CD8+ T cells sorted from blood, taken in a trial of the OX40 agonist ivuxolimab. The sequence was obtained from an adult with an advanced solid tumor such as melanoma, head and neck, liver or kidney cancer. CDR3 loop: CASKGDQETQYF. The DNA of the CDR3 is TGTGCCAGCAAAGGAGATCAAGAGACCCAGTACTTC.